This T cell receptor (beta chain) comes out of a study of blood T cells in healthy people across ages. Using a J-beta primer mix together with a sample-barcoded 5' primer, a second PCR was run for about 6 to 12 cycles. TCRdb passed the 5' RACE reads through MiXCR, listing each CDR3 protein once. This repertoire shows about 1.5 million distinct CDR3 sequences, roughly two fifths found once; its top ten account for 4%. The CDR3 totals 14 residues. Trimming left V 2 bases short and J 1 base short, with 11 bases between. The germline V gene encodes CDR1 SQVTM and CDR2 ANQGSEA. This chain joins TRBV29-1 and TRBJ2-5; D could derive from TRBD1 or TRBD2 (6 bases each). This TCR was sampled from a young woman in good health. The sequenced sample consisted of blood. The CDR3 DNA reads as TGCAGCGTTGAAAAAGGGGGGTCCCAAGAGACCCAGTACTTC. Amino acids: CSVEKGGSQETQYF.